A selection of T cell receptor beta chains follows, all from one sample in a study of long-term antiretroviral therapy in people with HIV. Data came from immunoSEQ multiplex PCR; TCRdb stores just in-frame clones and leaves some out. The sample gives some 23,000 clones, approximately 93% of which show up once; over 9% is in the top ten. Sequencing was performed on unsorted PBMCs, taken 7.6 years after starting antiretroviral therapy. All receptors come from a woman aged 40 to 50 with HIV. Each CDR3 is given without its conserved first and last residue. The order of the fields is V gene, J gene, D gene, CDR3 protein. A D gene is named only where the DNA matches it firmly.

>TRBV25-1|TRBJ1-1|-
ASSEGASYTEAF
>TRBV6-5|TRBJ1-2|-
ASRGSESGGYT
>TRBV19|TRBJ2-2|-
AIRDPLGSGELF
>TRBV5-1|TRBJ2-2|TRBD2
ASSGIAGGRTGELF
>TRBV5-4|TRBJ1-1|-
ASSLAGRQPDTEAF
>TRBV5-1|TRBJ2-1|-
ASSLDVNNEQF
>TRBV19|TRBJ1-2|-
ASTPGEAVNYGYT
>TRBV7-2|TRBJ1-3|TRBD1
ASSLQGAKGNTIY
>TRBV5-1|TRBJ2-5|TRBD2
ASSLATGGQETQY
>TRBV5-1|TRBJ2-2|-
ASSLRGDSFANTGELF
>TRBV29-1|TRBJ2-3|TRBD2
SVEGGTTSTDTQY
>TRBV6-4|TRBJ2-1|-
ASSEFEGFFNEQF
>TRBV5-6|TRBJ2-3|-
ASSPFLAYTDTQY
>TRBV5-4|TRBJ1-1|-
ASSSENTEAF
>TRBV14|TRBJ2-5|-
ASSQEQSWETQY
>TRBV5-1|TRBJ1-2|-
ASSLASNYGYT